The 4 T cell receptor beta chains in this list originate from one sample, sequenced in a study of T cell repertoires in cytomegalovirus infection. For these receptors, no antigen is known. MiXCR, applied by TCRdb to the reads, yields one record per CDR3 protein. Here the sample spans roughly 100,000 distinct CDR3 sequences, around 40% being singletons. This sample comprised CD8+ T cells from cultured PBMCs, obtained from culture after CMV antigen stimulation. The receptors derive from a human donor in good health (CMV status not recorded). Some clones in this sample may be carry-over from other donors' samples.

The chain employs TRBV6-2 or TRBV6-3 and TRBJ1-6, with D unresolved. CDR1 is MNHEY, CDR2 SVGEGT, per germline. With 2 bases removed from V and 8 bases from J, the gap between germline ends came to 10 bases. The CDR3 runs to 14 residues. In nucleotides, the CDR3 is TGTGCCAGCAGTTACCCGGATAGGCATTCACCCCTCCACTTT. As protein: CASSYPDRHSPLHF.

A few counts support this clonotype. This sequence joins TRBV6-1 and TRBJ2-1, with unresolved D. The CDR3 runs 17 residues. V lost 0 bases and J 0 bases, leaving 12 bases between the germline ends. Germline V gene lookup returns CDR1 MNHNS and CDR2 SASEGT. The CDR3 DNA follows: TGTGCCAGCAGTGAAGCCCTGGGTCCCCGCTCCTACAATGAGCAGTTCTTC. Translation gives CASSEALGPRSYNEQFF.

The chain links TRBV7-8 to TRBJ2-2, with TRBD2 matching over 7 bases. CDR1 is SGHVS and CDR2 is FQNEAQ in the germline V gene. Trimming cost V 11 bases and J 1 base; bases outside gene matches: 10. CDR3 length: 15 residues. Here the CDR3 reads CAVEERDLNTGELFF. DNA for the CDR3: TGTGCCGTGGAAGAGCGGGATCTGAACACCGGGGAGCTGTTTTTT. The full variable domain, rest sourced from reference TRBV7-8 and TRBJ2-2, is GAGVSQSPRYKVAKRGQDVALRCDPISGHVSLFWYQQALGQGPEFLTYFQNEAQLDKSGLPSDRFFAERPEGSVSTLKIQRTQQEDSAVYLCAVEERDLNTGELFFGEGSRLTVL.

This clonotype was seen repeatedly, ten times or more. The chain joins TRBV7-6 to TRBJ2-7; 9 positions agree with TRBD1. The J segment lost 2 bases and the V segment lost 2 bases, leaving 7 bases of the junction unmatched. CDR3 length equals 16 residues. Germline CDR1 is SGHVS and CDR2 is FNYEAQ. CDR3 protein: CASSLHRDRVPYEQYF. DNA for the CDR3: TGTGCCAGCAGCTTACACCGGGACAGGGTCCCCTACGAGCAGTACTTC.